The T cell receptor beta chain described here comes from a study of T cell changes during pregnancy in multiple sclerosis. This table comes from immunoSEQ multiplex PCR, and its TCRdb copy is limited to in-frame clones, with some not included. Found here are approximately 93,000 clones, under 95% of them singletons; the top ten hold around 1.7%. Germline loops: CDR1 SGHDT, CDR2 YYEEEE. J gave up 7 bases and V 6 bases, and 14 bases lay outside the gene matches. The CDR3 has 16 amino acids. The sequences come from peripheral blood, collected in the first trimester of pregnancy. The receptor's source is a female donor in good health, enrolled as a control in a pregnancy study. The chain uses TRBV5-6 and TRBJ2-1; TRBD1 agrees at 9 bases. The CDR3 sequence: CASTKTGTGIRNEQFF. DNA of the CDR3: TGTGCCAGCACAAAAACGGGGACAGGGATAAGAAATGAGCAGTTCTTC.